This T cell receptor beta chain stems from a study of T cells in Graves' hyperthyroidism and ophthalmopathy. Amplified TCR beta CDR3 regions derived from RNA transcripts. Carried out on the TCR CDR3, a first-round RT-PCR used the HTBI primer set. MiXCR, applied by TCRdb to the multiplex PCR reads, yields one record per CDR3 protein. This table has around 500,000 distinct CDR3 sequences, about 14% appearing once. Study observations and caveats: For ophthalmopathy, model prediction preceded onset by a median 6.5 months.

CDR3 length: 12 residues. V was trimmed by 1 base and J by 2 bases, leaving 5 bases between them. The germline V gene has CDR1 DFQATT and CDR2 SNEGSKA (reference sequence). Hyperthyroidism in the patients, aged 18 to 65, was newly diagnosed and under 2 months in duration. Patients were excluded for uncontrolled infection, other autoimmune disease, pregnancy or lactation. The PBMCs were sourced from fresh peripheral blood (more than 8.5 ml). Only a few counts were recorded for this clonotype. Its antigen is unidentified. A read error may explain this, as a much larger clone is one base away. The conserved phenylalanine or tryptophan is not found at the CDR3 terminus, so this likely reflects a read error.

Specimen: blood. The chain recombines TRBV20-1 with TRBJ2-5, with D unclear. The TCR originated in a woman aged 40-49 years with Graves' hyperthyroidism. The CDR3 DNA reads as TGCAGTGCTAGAGGCGCACAAGAGACCCAGTACTTA. The encoded protein is CSARGAQETQYL.